These 32 T cell receptor beta chains were sequenced from one sample in a study of blood T cell repertoires in COVID-19. The data were produced by immunoSEQ multiplex PCR, yet TCRdb's version contains in-frame clones alone and is incomplete. Among hundreds of thousands of clones listed, about 85% were seen once. The sequenced material came from PBMCs or T cells enriched from blood (not recorded which). The receptor source for this set is a woman aged 55-70 years who had recovered from COVID-19.

The chain combines TRBV2 with TRBJ2-3; the match to TRBD2 covers 9 bases. CDR1 is SNHLY, CDR2 FYNNEI, per germline. V shed 7 bases, J shed 4 bases, and the junction held 9 bases outside the gene matches. This CDR3 is 15 amino acids long. Here the CDR3 DNA reads TGTGCCAGCATCGGTGGGCGGGGGGGCGCAGATACGCAGTATTTT. This gives the protein CASIGGRGGADTQYF.

The chain has TRBV24-1 and TRBJ2-7, with 11 bases lining up with TRBD1. V was clipped by 2 bases and J by 5 bases; unmatched bases: 4. Looked up from germline, CDR1 is KGHDR and CDR2 is SFDVKD. The CDR3 extends over 15 amino acids. Written as DNA, the CDR3 is TGTGCCACCAGTGATTGGACAGGGGGCAACCACGAGCAGTACTTC. This gives the protein CATSDWTGGNHEQYF.

The J gene is TRBJ2-3, the V gene TRBV7-6; 7 bases fit TRBD1. Unmatched junction bases numbered 11, after V lost 4 bases and J lost 1 base. Germline V CDR1 and CDR2: SGHVS, FNYEAQ. The CDR3 is 17 amino acids. The DNA of the CDR3 is TGTGCCAGCAGCTATAATTACAGGGGTAACCGCACAGATACGCAGTATTTT. Translation gives CASSYNYRGNRTDTQYF.

This clone was picked up one time. The chain recombines TRBV7-9 with TRBJ2-7; D possibly corresponds to TRBD1 (5 bases). The CDR3 sequence is 11 residues long. Germline loops: CDR1 SEHNR, CDR2 FQNEAQ (reference sequence). V was shortened by 5 bases and J by 7 bases, with 9 bases between the two germline ends. Written as DNA, the CDR3 is TGTGCCAGCAGCCAATACAGGGAGCAGTACTTC. Translating it yields CASSQYREQYF.

The V and J genes are TRBV5-5 and TRBJ2-4, with a possible D match to TRBD1 (5 bases). This CDR3 has 15 residues. CDR1 SGHKS and CDR2 YYEKEE come from the germline V gene (reference sequence). V lost 7 bases and J 1 base, leaving 15 bases between the germline ends. The CDR3 DNA follows: TGTGCCAGCGCTAGTGAAGGGGTGGCCAAAAACATTCAGTACTTC. Translated: CASASEGVAKNIQYF.

CDR3 amino acids: CASSTGTGGYEQYF. CDR3 sequence (DNA): TGTGCCAGCAGCACCGGGACAGGGGGGTACGAGCAGTACTTC. This rearrangement joins TRBV7-2 to TRBJ2-7; 11 nucleotides line up with TRBD1. CDR1 is SGHTA and CDR2 is FQGNSA in the germline V gene. J was trimmed by 4 bases and V by 5 bases; bases with no gene match: 4. The length of the CDR3 is 14 residues.

The V and J genes are TRBV11-2 and TRBJ1-5, with TRBD1 matching over 7 bases. Germline lookup yields CDR1 SGHAT and CDR2 FQNNGV. There are 15 residues in the CDR3. Trimming cost V 3 bases and J 3 bases; bases outside gene matches: 5. As DNA, the CDR3 is TGTGCCAGCAGCTTCTCGGGACAGATCAATCAGCCCCAGCATTTT. Its translation: CASSFSGQINQPQHF. The full variable domain, with the rest looked up from reference TRBV11-2 and TRBJ1-5, is EAGVAQSPRYKIIEKRQSVAFWCNPISGHATLYWYQQILGQGPKLLIQFQNNGVVDDSQLPKDRFSAERLKGVDSTLKIQPAKLEDSAVYLCASSFSGQINQPQHFGDGTRLSIL.

In this sample, this clone turned up a few times. Other DNA sequences in the same sample also yield this CDR3. This chain joins TRBV11-2 and TRBJ2-7; D may be TRBD1 or TRBD2 (6 bases each). Germline CDR1 SGHAT, CDR2 FQNNGV. Trimming removed 5 bases at V and 3 bases at J, with 14 bases between. CDR3 length equals 14 residues. CDR3 DNA: TGTGCCAGCAGCCTAGGGGGGCAGTTCTACGAGCAGTACGTC. This sequence encodes CASSLGGQFYEQYV.

The V call is TRBV12-3 or TRBV12-4, the J call TRBJ1-6, with D possibly matching TRBD1 (6 bases). With 5 bases removed from V and 10 bases from J, the gap between germline ends came to 12 bases. The CDR3 extends over 13 amino acids. The CDR3 protein is CASSQYRVSPLHF. The DNA of the CDR3 is TGTGCCAGCAGTCAATACAGGGTCTCACCCCTCCACTTT.

This chain connects TRBV5-8 to TRBJ2-2, with D perhaps TRBD2 (5 bases). CDR1 and CDR2 from the germline V gene are SGHTS and YDEGEE. Deletions cut 3 bases from V and 0 bases from J, with 9 bases between. This CDR3 spans 15 amino acids. The CDR3 sequence is CASSSGNTNTGELFF. In DNA, the CDR3 is TGTGCCAGCAGCTCCGGGAATACGAACACCGGGGAGCTGTTTTTT.

J is TRBJ2-3 and V is TRBV2; 8 bases are shared with TRBD2. The trim removed 3 bases at V and 2 bases at J, leaving 10 bases unmatched. This CDR3 spans 17 amino acids. Germline-derived CDR1 and CDR2 are SNHLY and FYNNEI. CDR3 sequence reads: CASSEGLGGGTTDTQYF. Here the CDR3 DNA reads TGTGCCAGCAGTGAGGGGCTCGGCGGGGGGACCACAGATACGCAGTATTTT.

The chain joins TRBV9 to TRBJ1-4; 8 bases are a match to TRBD1. J gave up 5 bases and V 5 bases, and 5 bases lay outside the gene matches. The V gene's germline CDR1 is SGDLS and CDR2 YYNGEE. CDR3 size: 14 residues. The CDR3: CASSPQGANEKLFF. The CDR3 nucleotides read TGTGCCAGCAGTCCCCAGGGGGCAAATGAAAAACTGTTTTTT.

This chain connects TRBV4-1 to TRBJ2-1; D not certain. There are 13 residues in the CDR3. CDR1 is MGHRA, CDR2 YSYEKL, per germline. V lost 5 bases to trimming and J lost 4 bases, with 9 bases between them. CDR3 nucleotide sequence: TGCGCCAGCAGCACTAATCGGTACAATGAGCAGTTCTTC. This codes for CASSTNRYNEQFF.

This clone was seen a few times. The chain has TRBV19 and TRBJ1-5; a possible D gene is TRBD1 (5 bases). This CDR3 region has 15 residues. Germline V lookup: CDR1 LNHDA, CDR2 SQIVND (reference sequence). V gave up 6 bases and J gave up 5 bases, with 17 bases separating them. This CDR3 is CASSKIDSPYQPQHF. CDR3 in DNA: TGTGCCAGTAGCAAAATCGACAGTCCCTATCAGCCCCAGCATTTT.

This chain connects TRBV3-1 (or the pseudogene TRBV3-2) to TRBJ1-4; no firm D call. CDR1 is LGHDT, CDR2 YNNKEL, per germline (reference sequence). The CDR3 has 13 amino acids. V gave up 1 base and J gave up 10 bases, with 10 bases separating them. The DNA of the CDR3 is TGTGCCAGCAGCCAAGCACAGATAAGAAAACTGTTTTTT. Translating it yields CASSQAQIRKLFF.

The rearrangement links TRBV25-1 to TRBJ2-1, with 8 bases that match TRBD1. The CDR3 runs 14 residues. Germline V gene data show CDR1 as MGHDK and CDR2 as SYGVNS. Unmatched junction bases numbered 10, after V lost 8 bases and J lost 7 bases. In nucleotides, the CDR3 is TGTGCCAGCGGAGGACAGGGTCAAGGAAATGAGCAGTTCTTC. Its translation is CASGGQGQGNEQFF. The entire variable domain, with the rest obtained from reference TRBV25-1 and TRBJ2-1, is as follows: EADIYQTPRYLVIGTGKKITLECSQTMGHDKMYWYQQDPGMELHLIHYSYGVNSTEKGDLSSESTVSRIRTEHFPLTLESARPSHTSQYLCASGGQGQGNEQFFGPGTRLTVL.

This chain connects TRBV5-1 to TRBJ2-3, with TRBD1 matching 11 bases. The CDR3 contains 15 residues. Germline V CDR1 and CDR2: SGHRS, YFSETQ. The J segment lost 2 bases and the V segment lost 5 bases, leaving 4 bases of the junction unmatched. As DNA, the CDR3 is TGCGCCAGCAGGCGGACAGGGGGCCTCACAGATACGCAGTATTTT. As protein: CASRRTGGLTDTQYF.

The genes are TRBV6-1 and TRBJ1-3, with D possibly matching TRBD1 (5 bases). V was shortened by 3 bases and J by 7 bases, with 13 bases between the two germline ends. Germline values: CDR1 MNHNS, CDR2 SASEGT. The CDR3 runs 14 residues. CDR3 DNA: TGTGCCAGCAGTGAGCGTCAACCAGGGAACACCATATATTTT. It yields the protein CASSERQPGNTIYF.

The gene calls are TRBV12-5 and TRBJ2-7; D may be TRBD2 (5 bases). There are 15 residues in the CDR3. Trimming took 1 base from V and 4 from J, leaving 14 bases between them. Germline-derived CDR1 and CDR2 are LGHNT and FRNRAP. DNA of the CDR3: TGTGCTAGTGGTTTGGGTCTAGCTTCTACGTACGAGCAGTACGTC. Translating gives CASGLGLASTYEQYV.

The rearrangement joins TRBV19 to TRBJ2-2; TRBD1 might be the D (5 bases). This CDR3 has 13 residues. V dropped 7 bases and J dropped 1 base, with 7 bases sitting between them. CDR1 LNHDA and CDR2 SQIVND come from the germline V gene (reference sequence). CDR3 nucleotides: TGTGCCAGTAAAGACAGGAACACCGGGGAGCTGTTTTTT. It translates to CASKDRNTGELFF.

The genes are TRBV6-6 and TRBJ1-2; 7 positions agree with TRBD1. V shed 8 bases and J 6 bases; nucleotides not matched to a gene: 6. Germline-derived CDR1 and CDR2 are MNHNY and SVGAGI (reference sequence). There are 12 residues in the CDR3. CDR3 loop: CASRTGADGYTF. As DNA, the CDR3 is TGTGCCAGCCGCACAGGGGCTGATGGCTACACCTTC.

To note about this clone: One junction end does not reproduce the germline sequence, and a read error may be involved. The V call is TRBV20-1, the J call TRBJ1-4; the match to TRBD1 covers 7 bases. This CDR3 is built from 11 residues. CDR1 is DFQATT and CDR2 is SNEGSKA in the germline V gene (reference sequence). CDR3 residues: CSARDWDSPRF. The CDR3 region has the DNA TGCAGTGCTAGAGATTGGGACAGTCCCCGTTTT.

This sequence joins TRBV15 and TRBJ1-6; 9 positions agree with TRBD1. Unmatched junction bases numbered 8, after V lost 0 bases and J lost 11 bases. This CDR3 is built from 16 residues. Per the germline V gene, CDR1 is LNHNV and CDR2 is YYDKDF (reference sequence). The CDR3 loop is CATSRDPRQGGTPLHF. For the CDR3, the DNA is TGTGCCACCAGCAGAGATCCGAGACAGGGGGGGACACCCCTCCACTTT.

On this clone itself: Distinct nucleotide sequences in the sample also encode this CDR3. V usage is TRBV5-1 and J usage is TRBJ2-2; TRBD1 matches at 7 bases. V dropped 0 bases and J dropped 3; count of bases not matched to a gene: 2. This CDR3 spans 15 amino acids. CDR1 SGHRS and CDR2 YFSETQ come from the germline V gene. The CDR3 coding sequence is TGCGCCAGCAGCTTGGGGACAGGCGACACCGGGGAGCTGTTTTTT. This gives the protein CASSLGTGDTGELFF.

CDR3: CASSRIRTGGNYGYTF. For the CDR3, the DNA is TGTGCCAGCAGCCGAATTAGGACAGGGGGAAACTATGGCTACACCTTC. The gene calls are TRBV11-2 and TRBJ1-2; 10 bases line up with TRBD1. The CDR3 has 16 amino acids. V shed 5 bases, J shed 2 bases, and the junction held 8 bases outside the gene matches. From germline, CDR1 is SGHAT and CDR2 FQNNGV.

The genes are TRBV19 and TRBJ1-2; perhaps TRBD1 as D (6 bases). V was trimmed by 7 bases and J by 3 bases, leaving 18 bases between them. CDR3 length: 15 amino acids. The germline V gene encodes CDR1 LNHDA and CDR2 SQIVND (reference sequence). The CDR3 loop reads CASKKNRALDYGYTF. The CDR3 DNA reads as TGTGCCAGTAAAAAGAACAGGGCCTTGGACTATGGCTACACCTTC.

This sequence joins TRBV4-1 and TRBJ2-3, with a tentative D call TRBD1 (5 bases). Germline V gene lookup returns CDR1 MGHRA and CDR2 YSYEKL. V was clipped by 1 base and J by 2 bases, with 10 bases between them. This CDR3 has 15 amino acids. CDR3 protein: CASSQVGVLTDTQYF. The CDR3 DNA follows: TGCGCCAGCAGCCAAGTAGGGGTACTCACAGATACGCAGTATTTT.

The chain links TRBV7-8 to TRBJ1-2; TRBD1 agrees at 8 bases. In germline, CDR1 is SGHVS, CDR2 FQNEAQ. The V segment lost 0 bases and the J segment 4 bases; nucleotides outside the gene matches: 4. CDR3 length equals 15 residues. The CDR3 nucleotides read TGTGCCAGCAGCTTAGCCCCAGGGGGCGTCTATGGCTACACCTTC. Translating it yields CASSLAPGGVYGYTF. Based on the CDR3 plus reference TRBV7-8 and TRBJ1-2, the full variable domain is GAGVSQSPRYKVAKRGQDVALRCDPISGHVSLFWYQQALGQGPEFLTYFQNEAQLDKSGLPSDRFFAERPEGSVSTLKIQRTQQEDSAVYLCASSLAPGGVYGYTFGSGTRLTVV.

Worth noting for this clone: Different DNA sequences within this sample yield the same CDR3. This rearrangement joins TRBV7-2 to TRBJ2-3; 7 bases align to TRBD1. This CDR3 contains 13 residues. Germline lookup yields CDR1 SGHTA and CDR2 FQGNSA. V lost 4 bases and J lost 3; bases outside the gene matches: 1. The CDR3 is CASSSQGTDTQYF. The CDR3 nucleotides read TGTGCCAGCAGCTCACAGGGGACAGATACGCAGTATTTT.

This sequence joins TRBV27 and TRBJ1-4; TRBD1 is a possible D gene (5 bases). The CDR3 loop spans 14 amino acids. The V end lost 6 bases, the J end lost 10 bases, and 18 bases lay between the germline ends. Germline CDR1 is MNHEY and CDR2 is SMNVEV (reference sequence). CDR3 sequence reads: CASRGGGLSGKLFF. The DNA for the CDR3 is TGTGCCAGCAGGGGGGGAGGACTGAGTGGAAAACTGTTTTTT.

This clone was seen just once. The rearrangement links TRBV6-8 to TRBJ1-2; a weak D match, TRBD1 (6 bases). CDR3 length: 12 amino acids. The V gene lost 9 bases and the J gene lost 6 bases, with 14 bases spanning the gap. Germline V gives CDR1 MNHGY, CDR2 SAAAGT. Written as DNA, the CDR3 is TGTGCCAGTGCTAGGGGGGGGGATGGCTACACCTTC. Encoded protein: CASARGGDGYTF.

The chain uses TRBV25-1 and TRBJ1-1; D remains unclear. V was clipped by 6 bases and J by 2 bases, with 10 bases between them. The CDR3 extends over 13 amino acids. From germline, CDR1 is MGHDK and CDR2 SYGVNS. CDR3 sequence: CASSLTVNTEAFF. CDR3 bases: TGTGCCAGCAGCCTAACAGTTAACACTGAAGCTTTCTTT.